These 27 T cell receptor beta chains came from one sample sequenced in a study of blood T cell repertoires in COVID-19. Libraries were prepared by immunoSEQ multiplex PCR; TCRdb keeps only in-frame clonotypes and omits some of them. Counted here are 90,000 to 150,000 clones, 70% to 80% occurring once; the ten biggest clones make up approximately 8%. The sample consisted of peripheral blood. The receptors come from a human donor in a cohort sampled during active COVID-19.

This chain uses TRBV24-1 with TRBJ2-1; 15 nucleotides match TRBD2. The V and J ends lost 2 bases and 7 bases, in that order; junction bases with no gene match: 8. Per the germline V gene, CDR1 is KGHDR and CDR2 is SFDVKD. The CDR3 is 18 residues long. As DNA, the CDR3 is TGTGCCACCAGTGATTCCGGATGGACTAGCGGGGGGGGGAATGAGCAGTTCTTC. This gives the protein CATSDSGWTSGGGNEQFF.

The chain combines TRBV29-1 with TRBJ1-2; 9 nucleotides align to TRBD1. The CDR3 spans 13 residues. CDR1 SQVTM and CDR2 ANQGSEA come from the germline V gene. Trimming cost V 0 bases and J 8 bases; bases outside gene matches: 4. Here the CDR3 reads CSVEEGTGLGYTF. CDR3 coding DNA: TGCAGCGTTGAAGAGGGGACAGGGCTAGGCTACACCTTC.

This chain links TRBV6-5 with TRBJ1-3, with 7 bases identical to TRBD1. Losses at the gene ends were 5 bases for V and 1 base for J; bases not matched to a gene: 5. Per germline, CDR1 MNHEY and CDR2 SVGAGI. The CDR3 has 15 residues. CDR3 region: CASSTSGGSGNTIYF. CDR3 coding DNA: TGTGCCAGCAGTACCTCAGGGGGATCTGGAAACACCATATATTTT.

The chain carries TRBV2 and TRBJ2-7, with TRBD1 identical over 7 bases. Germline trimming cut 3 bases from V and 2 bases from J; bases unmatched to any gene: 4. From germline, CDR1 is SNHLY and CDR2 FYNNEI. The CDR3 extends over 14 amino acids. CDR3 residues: CASSDRDSPYEQYF. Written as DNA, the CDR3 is TGTGCCAGCAGTGACCGGGACAGTCCCTACGAGCAGTACTTC.

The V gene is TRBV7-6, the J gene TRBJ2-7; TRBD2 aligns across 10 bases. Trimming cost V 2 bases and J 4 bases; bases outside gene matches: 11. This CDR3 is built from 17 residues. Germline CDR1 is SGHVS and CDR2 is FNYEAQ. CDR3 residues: CASSLRLAGDRTYEQYF. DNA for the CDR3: TGTGCCAGCAGCTTAAGGCTAGCGGGAGATCGAACGTACGAGCAGTACTTC.

The CDR3 DNA is TGTGCCCATAAACAGGGTAATGAGCAGTTCTTC. Translated, it gives CAHKQGNEQFF. V usage is TRBV30 and J usage is TRBJ2-1; D may be TRBD1 (6 bases). The V gene lost 8 bases and the J gene lost 7 bases, with 12 bases spanning the gap. The germline CDR1 and CDR2 sequences are GTSNPN and SVGIG (reference sequence). CDR3 length: 11 amino acids.

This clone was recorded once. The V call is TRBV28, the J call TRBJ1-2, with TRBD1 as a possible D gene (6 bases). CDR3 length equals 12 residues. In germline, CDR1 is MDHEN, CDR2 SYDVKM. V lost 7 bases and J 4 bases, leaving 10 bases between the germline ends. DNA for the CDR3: TGTGCCAGCACCGGACAGCTCTATGGCTACACCTTC. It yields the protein CASTGQLYGYTF.

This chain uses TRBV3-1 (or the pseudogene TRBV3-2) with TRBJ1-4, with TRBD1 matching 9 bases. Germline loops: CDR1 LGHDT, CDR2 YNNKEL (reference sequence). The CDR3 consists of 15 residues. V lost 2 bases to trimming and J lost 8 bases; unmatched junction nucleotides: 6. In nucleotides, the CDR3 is TGTGCCAGCAGCCAAAACAGGGGGCAAAGAGAAAAACTGTTTTTT. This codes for CASSQNRGQREKLFF.

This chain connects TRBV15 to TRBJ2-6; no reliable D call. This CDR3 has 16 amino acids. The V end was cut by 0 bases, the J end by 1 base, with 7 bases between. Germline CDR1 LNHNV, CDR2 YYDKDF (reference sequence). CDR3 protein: CATSRDRASGANVLTF. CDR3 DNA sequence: TGTGCCACCAGCAGAGATCGAGCATCTGGGGCCAACGTCCTGACTTTC.

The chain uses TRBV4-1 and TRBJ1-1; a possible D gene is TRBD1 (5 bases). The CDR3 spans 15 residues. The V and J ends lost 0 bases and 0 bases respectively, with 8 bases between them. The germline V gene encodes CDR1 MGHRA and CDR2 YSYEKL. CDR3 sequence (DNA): TGCGCCAGCAGCCAAGACCCAGGGATGAACACTGAAGCTTTCTTT. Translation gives CASSQDPGMNTEAFF.

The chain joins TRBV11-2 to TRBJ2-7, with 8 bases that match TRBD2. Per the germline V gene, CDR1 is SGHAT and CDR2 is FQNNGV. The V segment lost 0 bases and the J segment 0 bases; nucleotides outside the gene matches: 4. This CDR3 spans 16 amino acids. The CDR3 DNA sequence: TGTGCCAGCAGCTTAGAGCGGGGGGCAACCTCCTACGAGCAGTACTTC. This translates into CASSLERGATSYEQYF. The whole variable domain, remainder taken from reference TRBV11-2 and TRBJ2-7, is EAGVAQSPRYKIIEKRQSVAFWCNPISGHATLYWYQQILGQGPKLLIQFQNNGVVDDSQLPKDRFSAERLKGVDSTLKIQPAKLEDSAVYLCASSLERGATSYEQYFGPGTRLTVT.

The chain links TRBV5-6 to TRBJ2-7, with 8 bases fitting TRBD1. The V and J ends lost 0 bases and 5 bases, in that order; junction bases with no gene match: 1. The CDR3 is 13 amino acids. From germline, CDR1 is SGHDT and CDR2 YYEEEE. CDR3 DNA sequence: TGTGCCAGCAGCTTGGGACAGGGGAACGAGCAGTACTTC. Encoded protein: CASSLGQGNEQYF.

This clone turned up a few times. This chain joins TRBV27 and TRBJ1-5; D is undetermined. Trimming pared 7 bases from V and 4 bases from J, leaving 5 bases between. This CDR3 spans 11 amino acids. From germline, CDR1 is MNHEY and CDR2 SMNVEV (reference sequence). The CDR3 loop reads CASTVNQPQHF. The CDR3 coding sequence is TGTGCCAGCACCGTTAATCAGCCCCAGCATTTT.

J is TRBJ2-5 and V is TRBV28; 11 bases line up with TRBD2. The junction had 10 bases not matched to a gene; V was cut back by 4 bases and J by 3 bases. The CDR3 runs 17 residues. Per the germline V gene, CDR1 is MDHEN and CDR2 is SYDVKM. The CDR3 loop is CASSSPGLAGGKETQYF. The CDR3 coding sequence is TGTGCCAGCAGTTCCCCGGGGCTAGCGGGAGGCAAAGAGACCCAGTACTTC.

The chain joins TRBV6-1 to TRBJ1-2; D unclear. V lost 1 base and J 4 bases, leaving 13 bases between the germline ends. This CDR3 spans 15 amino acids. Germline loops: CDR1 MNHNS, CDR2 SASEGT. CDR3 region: CASSEGLESLYGYTF. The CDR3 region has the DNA TGTGCCAGCAGTGAAGGATTAGAGAGCCTCTATGGCTACACCTTC.

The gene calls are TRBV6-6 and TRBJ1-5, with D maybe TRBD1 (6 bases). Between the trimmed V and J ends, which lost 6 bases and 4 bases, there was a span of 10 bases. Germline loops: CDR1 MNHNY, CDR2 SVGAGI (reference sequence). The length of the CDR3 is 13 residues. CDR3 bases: TGTGCCAGCAGGCGACAGGTAAATCAGCCCCAGCATTTT. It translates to CASRRQVNQPQHF.

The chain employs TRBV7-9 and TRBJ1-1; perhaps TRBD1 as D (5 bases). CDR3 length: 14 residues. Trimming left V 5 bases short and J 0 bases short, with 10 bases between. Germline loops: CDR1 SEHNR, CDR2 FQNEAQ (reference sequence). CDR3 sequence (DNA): TGTGCCAGCAGCGAGACAGTGATGAACACTGAAGCTTTCTTT. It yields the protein CASSETVMNTEAFF. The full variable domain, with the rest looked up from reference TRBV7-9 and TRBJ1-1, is DTGVSQNPRHKITKRGQNVTFRCDPISEHNRLYWYRQTLGQGPEFLTYFQNEAQLEKSRLLSDRFSAERPKGSFSTLEIQRTEQGDSAMYLCASSETVMNTEAFFGQGTRLTVV.

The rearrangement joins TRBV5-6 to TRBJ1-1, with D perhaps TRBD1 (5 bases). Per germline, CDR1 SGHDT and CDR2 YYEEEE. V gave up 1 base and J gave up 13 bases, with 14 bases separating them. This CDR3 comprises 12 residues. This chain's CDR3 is CASSLRERRGFF. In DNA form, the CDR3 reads TGTGCCAGCAGCTTGAGGGAAAGGAGGGGTTTCTTT.

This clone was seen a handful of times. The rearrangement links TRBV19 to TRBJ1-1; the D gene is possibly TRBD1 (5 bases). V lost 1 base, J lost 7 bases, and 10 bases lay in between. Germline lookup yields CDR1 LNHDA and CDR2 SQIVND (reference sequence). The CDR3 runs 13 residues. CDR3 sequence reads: CASSIGGRREAFF. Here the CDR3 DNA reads TGTGCCAGTAGTATAGGGGGCCGCCGTGAAGCTTTCTTT.

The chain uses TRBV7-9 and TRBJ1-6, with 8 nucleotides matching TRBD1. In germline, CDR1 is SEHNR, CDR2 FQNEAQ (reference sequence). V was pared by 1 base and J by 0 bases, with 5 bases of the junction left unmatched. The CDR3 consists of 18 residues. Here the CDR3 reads CASSLEDRDVSYNSPLHF. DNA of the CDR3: TGTGCCAGCAGCTTAGAGGACAGGGACGTCTCCTATAATTCACCCCTCCACTTT.

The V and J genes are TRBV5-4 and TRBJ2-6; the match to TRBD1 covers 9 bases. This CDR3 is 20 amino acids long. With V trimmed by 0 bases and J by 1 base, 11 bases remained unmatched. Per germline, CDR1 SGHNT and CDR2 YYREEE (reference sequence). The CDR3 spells CASSLGRTGQGFSGANVLTF. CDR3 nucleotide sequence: TGTGCCAGCAGCTTGGGTCGGACGGGACAGGGTTTTTCTGGGGCCAACGTCCTGACTTTC.

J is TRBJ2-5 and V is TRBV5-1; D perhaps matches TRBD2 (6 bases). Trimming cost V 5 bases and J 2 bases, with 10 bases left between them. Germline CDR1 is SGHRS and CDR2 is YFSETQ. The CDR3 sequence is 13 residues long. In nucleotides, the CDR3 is TGCGCCAGCAGATCCGGGGGTCAAGAGACCCAGTACTTC. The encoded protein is CASRSGGQETQYF.

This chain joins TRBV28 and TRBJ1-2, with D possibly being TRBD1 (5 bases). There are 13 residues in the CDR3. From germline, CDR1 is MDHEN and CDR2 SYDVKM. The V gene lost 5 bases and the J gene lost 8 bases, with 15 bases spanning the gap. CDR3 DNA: TGTGCCAGCAGTCCCACCTCGACAGCCGGCTACACCTTC. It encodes CASSPTSTAGYTF.

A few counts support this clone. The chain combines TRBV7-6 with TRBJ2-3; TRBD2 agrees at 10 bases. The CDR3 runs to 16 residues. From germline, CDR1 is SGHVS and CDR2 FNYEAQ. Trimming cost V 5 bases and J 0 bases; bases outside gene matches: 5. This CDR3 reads CASSPLAGESTDTQYF. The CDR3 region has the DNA TGTGCCAGCAGCCCTCTAGCGGGGGAGAGCACAGATACGCAGTATTTT.

The CDR3 nucleotides read TGCGCCAGCAGCTGGGGCAGGGGGCGCGGGGAAGCTTTCTTT. Encoded protein: CASSWGRGRGEAFF. The chain links TRBV5-1 to TRBJ1-1, with 8 nucleotides matching TRBD1. Losses at the gene ends were 3 bases for V and 8 bases for J; bases not matched to a gene: 9. The CDR3 runs 14 residues. From germline, CDR1 is SGHRS and CDR2 YFSETQ.

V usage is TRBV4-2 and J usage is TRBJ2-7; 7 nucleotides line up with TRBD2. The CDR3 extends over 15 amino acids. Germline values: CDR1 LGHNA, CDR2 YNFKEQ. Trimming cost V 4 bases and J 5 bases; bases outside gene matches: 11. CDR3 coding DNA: TGTGCCAGCAGCCCAAGGGAGGGGATTTTAGACGAGCAGTACTTC. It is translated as CASSPREGILDEQYF.

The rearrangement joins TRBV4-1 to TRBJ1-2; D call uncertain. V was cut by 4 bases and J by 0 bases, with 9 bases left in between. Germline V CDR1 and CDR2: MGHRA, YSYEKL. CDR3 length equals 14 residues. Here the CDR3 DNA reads TGCGCCAGCAGCCTCCTAAGAGCTAACTATGGCTACACCTTC. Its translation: CASSLLRANYGYTF.